This TCR beta chain was identified in a study of blood T cell repertoires in COVID-19. As for the study in general: The study drew acute and convalescent COVID-19 samples from the United States, Italy and Spain. In each case, the material was cDNA or gDNA derived from T cells, B-cell-depleted T cells, or PBMCs.

Comment on this clone: Within the sample, other DNA sequences also encode this same CDR3.

Original data processing: Estimates of nucleated cell counts were drawn from the amplification of reference gene primers. TCRdb's table, derived via immunoSEQ multiplex PCR, lists solely in-frame clones and lacks some. V, J and clone size are taken as reported in that table, and D and trimming were inferred from the DNA itself. The sample consists of around 300,000 clones, approximately 86% of them appearing once. Sequenced input: peripheral blood. The TCR was taken from a man aged 18 to 30 with active or convalescent COVID-19.

The CDR3 here is CASSFRGPGNTIYF. Written as DNA, the CDR3 is TGTGCCAGCAGTTTTCGTGGGCCTGGAAACACCATATATTTT. The J gene is TRBJ1-3, the V gene TRBV28; D is ambiguous. CDR1 and CDR2 from the germline V gene are MDHEN and SYDVKM. V lost 3 bases and J 2 bases, leaving 8 bases between the germline ends. The CDR3 loop spans 14 amino acids.